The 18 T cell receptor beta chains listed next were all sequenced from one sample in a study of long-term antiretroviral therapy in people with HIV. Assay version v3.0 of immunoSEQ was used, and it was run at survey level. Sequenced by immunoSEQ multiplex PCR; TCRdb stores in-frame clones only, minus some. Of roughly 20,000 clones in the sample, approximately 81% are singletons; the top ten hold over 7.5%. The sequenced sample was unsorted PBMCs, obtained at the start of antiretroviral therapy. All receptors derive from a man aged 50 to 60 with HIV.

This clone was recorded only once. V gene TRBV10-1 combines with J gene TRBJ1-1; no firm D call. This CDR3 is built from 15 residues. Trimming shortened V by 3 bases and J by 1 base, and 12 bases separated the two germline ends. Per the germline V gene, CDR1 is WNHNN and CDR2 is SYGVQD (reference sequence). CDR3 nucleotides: TGCGCCAGCAGTGACTCCAGCCTTACGAACACTGAAGCTTTCTTT. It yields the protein CASSDSSLTNTEAFF.

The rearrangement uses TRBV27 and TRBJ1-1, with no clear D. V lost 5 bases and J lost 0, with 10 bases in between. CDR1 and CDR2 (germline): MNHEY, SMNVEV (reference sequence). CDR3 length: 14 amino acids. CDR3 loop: CASSRRYMNTEAFF. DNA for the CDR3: TGTGCCAGCAGTCGGAGGTATATGAACACTGAAGCTTTCTTT.

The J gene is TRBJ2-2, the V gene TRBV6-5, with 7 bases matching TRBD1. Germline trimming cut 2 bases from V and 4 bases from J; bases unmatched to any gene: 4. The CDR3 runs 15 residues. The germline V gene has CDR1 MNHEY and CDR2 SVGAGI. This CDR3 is CASSYRGQVTGELFF. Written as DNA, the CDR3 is TGTGCCAGCAGTTACAGGGGGCAGGTCACCGGGGAGCTGTTTTTT.

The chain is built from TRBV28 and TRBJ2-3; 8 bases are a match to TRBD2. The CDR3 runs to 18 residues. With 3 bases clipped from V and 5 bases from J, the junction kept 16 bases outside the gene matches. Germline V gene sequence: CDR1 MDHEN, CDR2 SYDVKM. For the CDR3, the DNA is TGTGCCAGCAGTTTCGGTTTAGCGGGGAGGAGGGTGATAGATACGCAGTATTTT. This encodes CASSFGLAGRRVIDTQYF. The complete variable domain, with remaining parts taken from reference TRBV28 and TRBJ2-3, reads DVKVTQSSRYLVKRTGEKVFLECVQDMDHENMFWYRQDPGLGLRLIYFSYDVKMKEKGDIPEGYSVSREKKERFSLILESASTNQTSMYLCASSFGLAGRRVIDTQYFGPGTRLTVL.

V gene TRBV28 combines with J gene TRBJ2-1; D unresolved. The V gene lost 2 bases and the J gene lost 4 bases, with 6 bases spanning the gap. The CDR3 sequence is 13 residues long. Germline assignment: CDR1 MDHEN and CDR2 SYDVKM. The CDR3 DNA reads TGTGCCAGCAGTTTAAATCAGTACAATGAGCAGTTCTTC. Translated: CASSLNQYNEQFF.

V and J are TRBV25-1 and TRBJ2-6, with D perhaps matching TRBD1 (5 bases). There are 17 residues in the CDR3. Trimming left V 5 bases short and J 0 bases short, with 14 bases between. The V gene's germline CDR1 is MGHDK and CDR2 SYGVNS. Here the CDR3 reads CASSTQVARSGANVLTF. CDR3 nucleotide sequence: TGTGCCAGCAGTACACAGGTGGCACGCTCTGGGGCCAACGTCCTGACTTTC.

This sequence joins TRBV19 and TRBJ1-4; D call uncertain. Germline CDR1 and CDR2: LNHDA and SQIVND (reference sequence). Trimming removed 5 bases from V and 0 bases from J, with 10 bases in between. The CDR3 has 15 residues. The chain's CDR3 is CASSSRPSTNEKLFF. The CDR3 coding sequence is TGTGCCAGTAGTTCGCGACCATCAACTAATGAAAAACTGTTTTTT.

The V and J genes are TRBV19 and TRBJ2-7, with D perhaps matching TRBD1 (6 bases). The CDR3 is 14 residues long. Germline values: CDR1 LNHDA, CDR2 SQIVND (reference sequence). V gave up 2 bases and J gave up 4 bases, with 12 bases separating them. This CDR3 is CASSIQAGEYEQYF. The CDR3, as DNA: TGTGCCAGTAGTATACAGGCAGGGGAGTACGAGCAGTACTTC.

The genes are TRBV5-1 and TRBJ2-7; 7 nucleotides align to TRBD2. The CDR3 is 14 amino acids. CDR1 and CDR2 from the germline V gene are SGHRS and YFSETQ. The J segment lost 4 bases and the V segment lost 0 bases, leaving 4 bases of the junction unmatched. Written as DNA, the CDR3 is TGCGCCAGCAGCTTGGGAGCGGGGCTTTACGAGCAGTACTTC. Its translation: CASSLGAGLYEQYF.

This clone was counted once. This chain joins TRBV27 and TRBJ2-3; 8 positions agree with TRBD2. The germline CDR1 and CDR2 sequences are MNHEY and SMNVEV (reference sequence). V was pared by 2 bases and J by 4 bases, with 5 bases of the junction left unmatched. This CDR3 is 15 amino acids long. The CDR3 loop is CASSLTGGASDTQYF. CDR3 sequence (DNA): TGTGCCAGCAGTTTAACGGGGGGGGCCTCAGATACGCAGTATTTT.

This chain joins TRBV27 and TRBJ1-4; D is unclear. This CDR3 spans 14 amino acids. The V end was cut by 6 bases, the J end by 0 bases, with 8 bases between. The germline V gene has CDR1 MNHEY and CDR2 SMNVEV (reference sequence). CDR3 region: CASRDLATNEKLFF. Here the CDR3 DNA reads TGTGCCAGCAGGGACCTTGCAACTAATGAAAAACTGTTTTTT.

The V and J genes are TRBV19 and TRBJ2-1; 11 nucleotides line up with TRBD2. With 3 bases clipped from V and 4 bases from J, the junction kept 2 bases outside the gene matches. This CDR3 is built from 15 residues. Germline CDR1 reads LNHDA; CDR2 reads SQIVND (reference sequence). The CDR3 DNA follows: TGTGCCAGTAGTATGTTAGCGGGAGGGTACAATGAGCAGTTCTTC. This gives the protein CASSMLAGGYNEQFF.

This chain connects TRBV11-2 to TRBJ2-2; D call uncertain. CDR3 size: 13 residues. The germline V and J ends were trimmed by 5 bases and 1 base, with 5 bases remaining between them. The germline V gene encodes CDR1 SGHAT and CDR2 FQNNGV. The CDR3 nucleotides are TGTGCCAGCAGCCCTGGGAACACCGGGGAGCTGTTTTTT. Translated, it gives CASSPGNTGELFF.

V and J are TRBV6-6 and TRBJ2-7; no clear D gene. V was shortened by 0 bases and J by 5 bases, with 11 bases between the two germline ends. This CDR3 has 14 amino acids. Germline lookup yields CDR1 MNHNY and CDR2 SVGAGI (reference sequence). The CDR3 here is CASSYSLGQNEQYF. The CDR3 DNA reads TGTGCCAGCAGTTACTCGTTAGGTCAGAACGAGCAGTACTTC.

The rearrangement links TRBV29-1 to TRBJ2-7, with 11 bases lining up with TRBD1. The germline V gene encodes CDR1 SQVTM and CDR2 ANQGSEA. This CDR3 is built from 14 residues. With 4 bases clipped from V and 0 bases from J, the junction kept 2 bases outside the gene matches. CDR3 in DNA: TGCAGCGTTGCGGGGACAGGGGGCTCCTACGAGCAGTACTTC. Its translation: CSVAGTGGSYEQYF.

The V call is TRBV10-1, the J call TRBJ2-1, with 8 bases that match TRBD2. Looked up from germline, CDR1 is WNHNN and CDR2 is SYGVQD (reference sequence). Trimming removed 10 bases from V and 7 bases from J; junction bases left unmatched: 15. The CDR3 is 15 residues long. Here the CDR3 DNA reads TGCGCCACCGCCCTCGGGGGGGAGACCATGAATGAGCAGTTCTTC. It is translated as CATALGGETMNEQFF.

The CDR3 sequence is CASSQETNGYSYNEQFF. The CDR3 region has the DNA TGCGCCAGCAGCCAAGAGACAAACGGTTACTCCTACAATGAGCAGTTCTTC. V is TRBV4-3 and J is TRBJ2-1; D not certain. Between the trimmed V and J ends, which lost 0 bases and 0 bases, there was a span of 12 bases. The CDR3 extends over 17 amino acids. Germline values: CDR1 LGHNA, CDR2 YSLEER.

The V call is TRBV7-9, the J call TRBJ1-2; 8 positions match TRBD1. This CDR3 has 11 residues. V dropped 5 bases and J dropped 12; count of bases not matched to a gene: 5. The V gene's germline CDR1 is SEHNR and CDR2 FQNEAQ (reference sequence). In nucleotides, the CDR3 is TGTGCCAGCAGCGCCGGACAGGGTGACACCTTC. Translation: CASSAGQGDTF.